One sample yielded the 2 T cell receptor beta chains listed below, sequenced in a study of blood T cell repertoires in COVID-19. TCRdb keeps only in-frame clones here, not all; method: immunoSEQ multiplex PCR. The sample has about 74,000 clones; more than 75% are singletons. Sequencing used peripheral blood. These receptors all come from a man in his fifties with acute or convalescent COVID-19.

The chain combines TRBV27 with TRBJ2-4; D call uncertain. Germline CDR1 reads MNHEY; CDR2 reads SMNVEV (reference sequence). The V end lost 5 bases, the J end lost 2 bases, and 7 bases lay between the germline ends. The CDR3 extends over 13 amino acids. The CDR3 loop is CASSTGSKNIQYF. In nucleotides, the CDR3 is TGTGCCAGCAGTACGGGTTCCAAAAACATTCAGTACTTC.

The chain links TRBV10-3 to TRBJ2-5; 8 bases map to TRBD1. The germline CDR1 and CDR2 sequences are ENHRY and SYGVKD. The CDR3 spans 14 residues. V shed 7 bases and J 7 bases; nucleotides not matched to a gene: 11. The CDR3 DNA is TGTGCCATCACCCCGACAGGGGAGACGGGGACCCAGTACTTC. It codes for CAITPTGETGTQYF.